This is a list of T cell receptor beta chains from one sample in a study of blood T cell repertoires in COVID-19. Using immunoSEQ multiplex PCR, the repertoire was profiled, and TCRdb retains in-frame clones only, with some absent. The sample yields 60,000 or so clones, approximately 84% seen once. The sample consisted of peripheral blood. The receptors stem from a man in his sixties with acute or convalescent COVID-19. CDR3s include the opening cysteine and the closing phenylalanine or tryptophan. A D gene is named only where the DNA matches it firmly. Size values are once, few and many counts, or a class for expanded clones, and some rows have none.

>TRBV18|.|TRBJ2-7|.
CASSPIPQDSEQYF
TGTGCCAGCTCACCGATACCACAGGATTCCGAGCAGTACTTC
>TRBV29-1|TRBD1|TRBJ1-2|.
CSVQGAAAYTF
TGCAGCGTACAGGGGGCTGCAGCCTACACCTTC
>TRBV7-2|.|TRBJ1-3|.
CASSSLRIAPSGNTIYF
TGTGCCAGCAGCTCACTTAGGATAGCTCCTTCTGGAAACACCATATATTTT
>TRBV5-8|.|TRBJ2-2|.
CASSKDRQATGELFF
TGTGCCAGCAGCAAGGACCGACAGGCCACCGGGGAGCTGTTTTTT
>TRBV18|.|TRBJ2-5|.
CASSPGSPDAETQYF
TGTGCCAGCTCACCAGGGAGTCCGGACGCGGAGACCCAGTACTTC
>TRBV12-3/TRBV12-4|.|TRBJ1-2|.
CASSLSYGYTF
TGTGCCAGCAGTTTATCGTATGGCTACACCTTC
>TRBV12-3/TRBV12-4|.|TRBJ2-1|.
CASSLRDREFF
TGTGCCAGCAGTTTGCGGGACAGAGAATTCTTC
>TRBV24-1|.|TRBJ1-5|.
CATSKTGSFNQPQHF
TGTGCCACCAGTAAAACAGGGAGTTTTAATCAGCCCCAGCATTTT
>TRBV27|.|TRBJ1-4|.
CASSFGGEGKKLFF
TGTGCCAGCAGTTTTGGGGGGGAGGGGAAAAAACTGTTTTTT
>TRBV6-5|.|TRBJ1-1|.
CASSYSPVPNTEAFF
TGTGCCAGCAGTTACTCGCCAGTTCCGAACACTGAAGCTTTCTTT
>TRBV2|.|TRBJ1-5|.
CASRVEAGVSQPQHF
TGTGCCAGCAGGGTCGAAGCGGGCGTCTCACAGCCCCAGCATTTT
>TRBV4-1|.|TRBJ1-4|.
CASSQAWEGTNEKLFF
TGCGCCAGCAGCCAAGCCTGGGAGGGAACTAATGAAAAACTGTTTTTT
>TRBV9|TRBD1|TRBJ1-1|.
CASSALTGARAEAFF
TGTGCCAGCAGCGCGCTCACAGGGGCGAGGGCTGAAGCTTTCTTT
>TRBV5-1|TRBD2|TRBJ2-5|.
CASSFLAGGQETQYF
TGCGCCAGCAGCTTCCTAGCGGGGGGTCAAGAGACCCAGTACTTC
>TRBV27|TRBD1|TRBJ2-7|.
CASKTQGYEQYF
TGTGCCAGCAAGACACAGGGGTACGAGCAGTACTTC
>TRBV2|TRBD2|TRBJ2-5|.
CASSELSAGGTQYF
TGTGCCAGCAGTGAACTTAGCGCGGGAGGGACCCAGTACTTC
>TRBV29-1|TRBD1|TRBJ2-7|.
CSVYTGGEQYF
TGCAGCGTTTATACAGGGGGCGAGCAGTACTTC
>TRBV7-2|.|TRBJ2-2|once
CASSLGHVTGELFF
TGTGCCAGCAGCTTAGGACACGTCACCGGGGAGCTGTTTTTT
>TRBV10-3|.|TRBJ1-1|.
CAISATSPGMGTEAFF
TGTGCCATCAGTGCCACCTCCCCGGGGATGGGGACTGAAGCTTTCTTT
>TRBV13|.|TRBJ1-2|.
CASSPRGTPNYGYTF
TGTGCCAGCAGCCCCCGGGGGACCCCCAACTATGGCTACACCTTC
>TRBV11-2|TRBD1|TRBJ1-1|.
CASSPGTEKNTEAFF
TGTGCCAGCAGCCCCGGGACAGAAAAGAACACTGAAGCTTTCTTT
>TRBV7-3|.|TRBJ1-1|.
CASSLNRAAEAFF
TGTGCCAGCAGCTTAAACAGGGCCGCTGAAGCTTTCTTT
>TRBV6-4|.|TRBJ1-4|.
CASSDLRRDATNEKLFF
TGTGCCAGCAGTGACTTGAGGAGGGATGCAACTAATGAAAAACTGTTTTTT
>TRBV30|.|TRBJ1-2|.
CAWSAFHYGYTF
TGTGCCTGGAGTGCATTCCACTATGGCTACACCTTC
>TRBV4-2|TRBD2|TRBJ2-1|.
CASSERPGGGGNEQFF
TGTGCCAGCAGCGAACGGCCTGGCGGGGGGGGTAATGAGCAGTTCTTC
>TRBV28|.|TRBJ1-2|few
CASSLVWGDGYTF
TGTGCCAGCAGTTTAGTGTGGGGGGATGGCTACACCTTC
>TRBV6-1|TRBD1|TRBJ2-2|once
CASSDPGQGALGELFF
TGTGCCAGCAGTGACCCGGGACAGGGGGCGTTGGGAGAGCTGTTTTTT
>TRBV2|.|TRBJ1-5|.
CASTLEGGRQPQHF
TGTGCCAGCACCCTAGAAGGGGGAAGGCAGCCCCAGCATTTT
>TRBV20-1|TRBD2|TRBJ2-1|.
CSASVTSGGQEQFF
TGCAGTGCTAGTGTGACTAGCGGGGGCCAGGAGCAGTTCTTC
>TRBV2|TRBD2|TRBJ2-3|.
CASSEERGESDTQYF
TGTGCCAGCAGTGAAGAGCGGGGGGAATCAGATACGCAGTATTTT
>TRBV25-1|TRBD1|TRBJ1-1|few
CASRTRGPMNTEAFF
TGTGCCAGTCGAACGAGGGGGCCAATGAACACTGAAGCTTTCTTT
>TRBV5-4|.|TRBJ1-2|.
CASSLEANYGYTF
TGTGCCAGCAGCTTAGAGGCTAACTATGGCTACACCTTC
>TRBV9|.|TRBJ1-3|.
CASSPGLGNTIYF
TGTGCCAGCAGCCCCGGACTTGGAAACACCATATATTTT
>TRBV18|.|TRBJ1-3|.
CASSPRVDGGAGLGTIYF
TGTGCCAGCTCACCACGAGTGGATGGAGGCGCGGGCCTAGGGACCATATATTTT
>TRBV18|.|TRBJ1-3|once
CASSRERNTIYF
TGTGCCAGCTCACGAGAAAGAAACACCATATATTTT
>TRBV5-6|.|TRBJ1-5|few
CASSLGMNENQPQHF
TGTGCCAGCAGCTTGGGTATGAACGAGAATCAGCCCCAGCATTTT
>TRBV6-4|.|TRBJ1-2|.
CASSSGGSYGYTF
TGTGCCAGCAGCTCGGGGGGGTCGTATGGCTACACCTTC
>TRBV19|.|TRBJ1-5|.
CASSGTLFQPQHF
TGTGCCAGTAGTGGGACATTATTCCAGCCCCAGCATTTT
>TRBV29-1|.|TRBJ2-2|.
CSILGGSNTGELFF
TGCAGCATTTTGGGGGGTTCGAACACCGGGGAGCTGTTTTTT
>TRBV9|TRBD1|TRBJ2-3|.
CASTSGGQGYDTQYF
TGTGCCAGCACCTCAGGGGGACAGGGCTATGATACGCAGTATTTT